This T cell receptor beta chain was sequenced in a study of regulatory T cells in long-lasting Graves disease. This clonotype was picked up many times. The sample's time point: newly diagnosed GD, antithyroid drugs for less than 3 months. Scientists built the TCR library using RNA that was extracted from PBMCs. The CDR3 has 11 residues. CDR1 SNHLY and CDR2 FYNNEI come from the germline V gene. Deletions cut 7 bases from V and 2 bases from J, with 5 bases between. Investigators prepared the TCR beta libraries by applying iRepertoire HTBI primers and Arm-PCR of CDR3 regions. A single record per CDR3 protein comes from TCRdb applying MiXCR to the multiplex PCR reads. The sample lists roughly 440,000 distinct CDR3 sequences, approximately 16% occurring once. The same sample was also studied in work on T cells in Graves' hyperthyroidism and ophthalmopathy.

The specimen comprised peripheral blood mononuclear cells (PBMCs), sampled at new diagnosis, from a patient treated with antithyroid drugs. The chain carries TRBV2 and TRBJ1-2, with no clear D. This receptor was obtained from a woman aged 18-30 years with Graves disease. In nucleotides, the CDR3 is TGTGCCAGCATCGACAACTATGGCTACACCTTC. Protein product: CASIDNYGYTF.